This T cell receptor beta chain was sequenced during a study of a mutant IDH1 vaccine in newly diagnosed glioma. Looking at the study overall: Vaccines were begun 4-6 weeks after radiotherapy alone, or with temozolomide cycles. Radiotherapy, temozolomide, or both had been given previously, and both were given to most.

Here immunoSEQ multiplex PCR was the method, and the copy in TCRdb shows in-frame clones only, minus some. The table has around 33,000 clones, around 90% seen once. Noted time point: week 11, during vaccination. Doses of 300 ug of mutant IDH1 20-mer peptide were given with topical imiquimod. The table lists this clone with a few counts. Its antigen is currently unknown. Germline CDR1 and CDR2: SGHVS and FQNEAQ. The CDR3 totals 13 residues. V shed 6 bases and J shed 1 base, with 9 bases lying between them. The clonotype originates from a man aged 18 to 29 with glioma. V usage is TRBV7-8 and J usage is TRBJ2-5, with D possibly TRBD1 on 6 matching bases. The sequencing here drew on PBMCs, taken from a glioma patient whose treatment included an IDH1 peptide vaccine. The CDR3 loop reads CASRRTAQETQYF. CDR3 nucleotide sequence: TGTGCCAGCAGAAGGACAGCCCAAGAGACCCAGTACTTC.